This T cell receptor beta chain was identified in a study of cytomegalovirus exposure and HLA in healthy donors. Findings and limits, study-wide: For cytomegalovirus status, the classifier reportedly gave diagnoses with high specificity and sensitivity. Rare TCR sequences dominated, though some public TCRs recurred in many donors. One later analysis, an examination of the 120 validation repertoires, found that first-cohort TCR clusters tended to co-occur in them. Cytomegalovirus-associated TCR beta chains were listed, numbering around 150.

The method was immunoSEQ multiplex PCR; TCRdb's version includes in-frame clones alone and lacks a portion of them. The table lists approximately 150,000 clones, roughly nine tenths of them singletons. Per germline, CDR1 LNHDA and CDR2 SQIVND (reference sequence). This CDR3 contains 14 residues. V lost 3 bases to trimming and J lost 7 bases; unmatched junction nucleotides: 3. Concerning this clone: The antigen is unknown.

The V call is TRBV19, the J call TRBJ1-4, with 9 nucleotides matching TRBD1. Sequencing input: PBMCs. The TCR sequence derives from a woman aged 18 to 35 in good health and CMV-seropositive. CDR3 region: CASSIDRGFEKLFF. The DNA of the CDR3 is TGTGCCAGTAGTATCGACAGGGGGTTTGAAAAACTGTTTTTT.